The 26 T cell receptor beta chains in this list originate from one sample, sequenced in a study of T cells in Graves' hyperthyroidism and ophthalmopathy. From RNA transcripts, TCR beta CDR3 regions were amplified. The HTBI primer set was used in a first-round RT-PCR of the TCR CDR3. From the multiplex PCR reads, TCRdb called clonotypes with MiXCR, one entry per CDR3 protein. The repertoire holds about 600,000 distinct CDR3 sequences, with roughly a sixth as singletons. The sequenced sample was blood. All receptors derive from a woman between 40 and 55 years old with Graves' ophthalmopathy.

The V call is TRBV28, the J call TRBJ2-7; the match to TRBD2 covers 14 bases. CDR1 is MDHEN and CDR2 is SYDVKM in the germline V gene. There are 15 residues in the CDR3. Losses at the gene ends were 4 bases for V and 5 bases for J; bases not matched to a gene: 4. The CDR3 sequence: CASSSGLAGADEQYF. CDR3 DNA: TGTGCCAGCAGTTCGGGACTAGCGGGAGCGGACGAGCAGTACTTC.

The chain recombines TRBV6-1 with TRBJ1-5; 10 bases agree with TRBD1. The CDR3 has 15 residues. The V gene's germline CDR1 is MNHNS and CDR2 SASEGT. The V gene end was trimmed by 5 bases and the J gene end by 2 bases; junction bases not matched to a gene: 3. CDR3 sequence: CASSTGTGGNQPQHF. As DNA, the CDR3 is TGTGCCAGCAGTACCGGGACAGGGGGCAATCAGCCCCAGCATTTT.

This clonotype showed up many times. The chain combines TRBV30 with TRBJ1-5, with D perhaps TRBD1 (5 bases). V gave up 2 bases and J gave up 7 bases, with 9 bases separating them. The germline CDR1 and CDR2 sequences are GTSNPN and SVGIG (reference sequence). CDR3 length: 12 residues. Written as DNA, the CDR3 is TGTGCCTGGAGTCCGGGGGGACAGCCCCAGCATTTT. Translating it yields CAWSPGGQPQHF.

The rearrangement joins TRBV4-1 to TRBJ2-1, with 7 bases aligning to TRBD2. The V gene end was trimmed by 1 base and the J gene end by 4 bases; junction bases not matched to a gene: 13. Germline CDR1 is MGHRA and CDR2 is YSYEKL. The CDR3 consists of 18 residues. CDR3 protein: CASSQVSGVAGLYNEQFF. CDR3 coding DNA: TGCGCCAGCAGCCAAGTCTCCGGGGTAGCGGGTCTATACAATGAGCAGTTCTTC.

This clonotype was detected many times. The rearrangement uses TRBV6-1 and TRBJ1-5, with TRBD1 matching 7 bases. Trimming cost V 5 bases and J 7 bases; bases outside gene matches: 8. Germline assignment: CDR1 MNHNS and CDR2 SASEGT. The CDR3 length is 14 residues. The chain's CDR3 is CASSQNRGHQPQHF. CDR3 sequence (DNA): TGTGCCAGCAGTCAAAACAGGGGTCACCAGCCCCAGCATTTT.

This chain joins TRBV20-1 and TRBJ2-7; D unresolved. Germline CDR1 reads DFQATT; CDR2 reads SNEGSKA (reference sequence). Trimming removed 3 bases from V and 4 bases from J, with 10 bases in between. The CDR3 has 12 residues. CDR3 protein: CSASDDKYEQYF. DNA of the CDR3: TGCAGTGCTAGTGATGACAAATACGAGCAGTACTTC.

This clonotype was seen repeatedly, ten times or more. The CDR3 DNA follows: TGCAGTGCCGCACTCATCAGCTCCTACAATGAGCAGTTCTTC. Its translation: CSAALISSYNEQFF. The genes are TRBV20-1 and TRBJ2-1; D call uncertain. V lost 6 bases and J lost 0, with 12 bases in between. The germline CDR1 and CDR2 sequences are DFQATT and SNEGSKA (reference sequence). The CDR3 has 14 residues.

The sample holds a few counts of this clonotype. J is TRBJ2-7 and V is TRBV18, with 8 bases matching TRBD1. The ends lost 2 bases at V and 1 base at J; junction bases unmatched: 4. This CDR3 is built from 15 residues. Germline loops: CDR1 KGHSH, CDR2 LQKENI. The CDR3 here is CASSPGTGESYEQYF. In DNA, the CDR3 is TGTGCCAGCTCACCAGGGACAGGTGAATCCTACGAGCAGTACTTC.

This clonotype was counted many times. The chain uses TRBV12-3 or TRBV12-4 and TRBJ2-7, with D tentatively TRBD2 (6 bases). The CDR3 loop spans 15 amino acids. Trimming removed 1 base at V and 3 bases at J, with 13 bases between. As DNA, the CDR3 is TGTGCCAGCAGTTTAGGCGGGGCCCGATTCTACGAGCAGTACTTC. Amino acids: CASSLGGARFYEQYF.

This clonotype was detected ten times or more. This chain's CDR3 is CSARGDRDPSYEQYF. CDR3 sequence (DNA): TGCAGTGCTAGAGGGGACAGGGACCCCTCCTACGAGCAGTACTTC. The chain links TRBV20-1 to TRBJ2-7; 9 bases line up with TRBD1. CDR1 and CDR2 (germline): DFQATT, SNEGSKA (reference sequence). V dropped 1 base and J dropped 0; count of bases not matched to a gene: 4. The CDR3 consists of 15 residues.

This clonotype was picked up many times. The CDR3 DNA follows: TGTGCCAGCAGCTCGGGACAGGGAGGAATCGGGGAGCTGTTTTTT. Encoded protein: CASSSGQGGIGELFF. This rearrangement joins TRBV11-2 to TRBJ2-2, with 9 nucleotides matching TRBD1. There are 15 residues in the CDR3. Trimming took 4 bases from V and 7 from J; bases not matched to a gene: 7. Germline CDR1 and CDR2: SGHAT and FQNNGV. Full variable domain (missing parts from reference TRBV11-2 and TRBJ2-2): EAGVAQSPRYKIIEKRQSVAFWCNPISGHATLYWYQQILGQGPKLLIQFQNNGVVDDSQLPKDRFSAERLKGVDSTLKIQPAKLEDSAVYLCASSSGQGGIGELFFGEGSRLTVL.

This CDR3 is CASSLWGGGMNTEAFF. CDR3 DNA sequence: TGTGCCAGCAGTTTATGGGGCGGGGGGATGAACACTGAAGCTTTCTTT. The chain couples TRBV28 to TRBJ1-1, with D maybe TRBD1 (5 bases). The germline gives CDR1 MDHEN, CDR2 SYDVKM. This CDR3 is built from 16 residues. The V end was cut by 0 bases, the J end by 0 bases, with 11 bases between.

This clonotype was detected only a few times. A read error may explain this, as a much larger clone is one base away. The chain uses TRBV2 and TRBJ2-3; D is perhaps TRBD2 (5 bases). CDR3 length: 11 amino acids. The germline gives CDR1 SNHLY, CDR2 FYNNEI. CDR3 nucleotides: TGTGCCGGCAGTGAGGGCACCGTGCAGTATTTT. Translated: CAGSEGTVQYF.

For this clonotype: A much larger clone sits a single nucleotide away, making a read error possible. V and J are TRBV28 and TRBJ2-1; possible D gene TRBD2, 5 bases. V lost 8 bases and J lost 8, with 19 bases in between. Germline assignment: CDR1 MDHEN and CDR2 SYDVKM. The CDR3 contains 14 residues. The CDR3 DNA reads as TGTGCCAGCTCCTCTCGACTAACGTACCATGAGCAGTTCTTC. It specifies CASSSRLTYHEQFF.

This clonotype was detected a few times. CDR3: CASRKEGLRVAFF. In DNA, the CDR3 is TGTGCCAGCAGAAAGGAGGGGCTCCGGGTCGCTTTCTTT. The genes are TRBV7-9 and TRBJ1-1; maybe TRBD1 (5 bases). V lost 6 bases and J 11 bases, leaving 19 bases between the germline ends. The germline CDR1 and CDR2 sequences are SEHNR and FQNEAQ (reference sequence). The length of the CDR3 is 13 residues.

This clonotype was seen only a few times. The chain employs TRBV6-1 and TRBJ1-4; the D gene is possibly TRBD1 (6 bases). Trimming cost V 6 bases and J 3 bases, with 14 bases left between them. The CDR3 contains 15 residues. The germline CDR1 and CDR2 sequences are MNHNS and SASEGT. DNA of the CDR3: TGTGCCAGCAGCCGATCCGGGGGCTCTAATGAAAAACTGTTTTTT. This codes for CASSRSGGSNEKLFF.

Worth noting for this clonotype: The junction does not match germline at one end; this may be a read error. V and J are TRBV5-1 and TRBJ2-1; TRBD2 aligns across 10 bases. This CDR3 is 15 amino acids long. Germline CDR1 reads SGHRS; CDR2 reads YFSETQ. The CDR3 is CASSQSGGARVEQFF. Written as DNA, the CDR3 is TGTGCCAGCAGCCAAAGCGGGGGGGCGAGGGTTGAGCAGTTCTTC. Looking up the rest from reference TRBV5-1 and TRBJ2-1 gives the full variable domain: KAGVTQTPRYLIKTRGQQVTLSCSPISGHRSVSWYQQTPGQGLQFLFEYFSETQRNKGNFPGRFSGRQFSNSRSEMNVSTLELGDSALYLCASSQSGGARVEQFFGPGTRLTVL.

This clonotype was counted ten times or more. The V gene is TRBV12-3 or TRBV12-4, the J gene TRBJ2-2; tentatively, D is TRBD2 (6 bases). V lost 6 bases, J lost 2 bases, and 13 bases lay in between. The CDR3 has 15 amino acids. The CDR3 region has the DNA TGTGCCAGCAGCATGGGGGGAGTCAACACCGGGGAGCTGTTTTTT. The encoded protein is CASSMGGVNTGELFF.

Comments on this clonotype: This may come from a read error, since a much larger clone is one base off. The chain links TRBV10-3 to TRBJ1-1; D gene unclear. This CDR3 is built from 12 residues. With 6 bases removed from V and 8 bases from J, the gap between germline ends came to 13 bases. Germline V lookup: CDR1 ENHRY, CDR2 SYGVKD. The DNA of the CDR3 is TGTGCCATCAGCGCTGAGGGAGGGGAAGCTTTCTTT. Translated: CAISAEGGEAFF.

This clonotype was recorded a few times. This sequence joins TRBV7-8 and TRBJ1-1; 7 bases fit TRBD1. V gave up 6 bases and J gave up 2 bases; unmatched junction bases: 6. CDR1 SGHVS and CDR2 FQNEAQ come from the germline V gene. The CDR3 sequence is 14 residues long. The CDR3 loop is CASRYDRVNTEAFF. DNA for the CDR3: TGTGCCAGCAGGTACGACAGGGTAAACACTGAAGCTTTCTTT.

This clonotype was found many times. This rearrangement joins TRBV3-1 to TRBJ2-3, with TRBD2 identical over 9 bases. The CDR3 covers 14 residues. Germline values: CDR1 LGHDT, CDR2 YNNKEL (reference sequence). V gave up 3 bases and J gave up 4 bases; unmatched junction bases: 2. The CDR3 nucleotides read TGTGCCAGCAGCCATGGACTAGCGTCAGATACGCAGTATTTT. Encoded protein: CASSHGLASDTQYF.

The chain links TRBV11-2 to TRBJ2-1; tentative D call: TRBD1 (6 bases). This CDR3 has 15 amino acids. Germline V gene sequence: CDR1 SGHAT, CDR2 FQNNGV. The V gene lost 5 bases and the J gene lost 7 bases, with 18 bases spanning the gap. CDR3 in amino acids: CASSPFSRGGNEQFF. CDR3 in DNA: TGTGCCAGCAGCCCCTTTAGCAGGGGTGGAAATGAGCAGTTCTTC.

The chain has TRBV6-9 and TRBJ2-1; maybe TRBD2 (5 bases). Germline CDR1 and CDR2: MNHGY and SVAAGI. V lost 3 bases and J 9 bases, leaving 15 bases between the germline ends. The CDR3 sequence is 14 residues long. The CDR3 loop reads CASSYLPGLAEQFF. The CDR3 DNA is TGTGCCAGCAGTTACCTCCCGGGGTTGGCTGAGCAGTTCTTC.

A remark on this clonotype: This may be a read error: a much more frequent sequence differs by one nucleotide. The chain employs TRBV18 and TRBJ2-1, with 7 bases that match TRBD2. Germline lookup yields CDR1 KGHSH and CDR2 LQKENI. The CDR3 runs to 17 residues. CDR3 sequence (DNA): TGTGCCAGCTCACCATCAACGGGACTACCCCGTATCAATAAGCAGTTCTTC. This codes for CASSPSTGLPRINKQFF.

V is TRBV10-3 and J is TRBJ2-7, with D maybe TRBD1 (6 bases). V was trimmed by 6 bases and J by 4 bases, leaving 10 bases between them. Germline V gives CDR1 ENHRY, CDR2 SYGVKD. There are 12 residues in the CDR3. CDR3 DNA sequence: TGTGCCATCAGAGGAGACAGGTACGAGCAGTACTTC. This sequence encodes CAIRGDRYEQYF.

J is TRBJ2-1 and V is TRBV7-2; the match to TRBD2 covers 10 bases. Trimming cost V 2 bases and J 11 bases; bases outside gene matches: 9. The CDR3 is made up of 15 amino acids. CDR1 SGHTA and CDR2 FQGNSA come from the germline V gene. The CDR3 region is CASSLSSGRGPKQFF. CDR3 nucleotides: TGTGCCAGCAGCTTATCAAGCGGGAGGGGACCTAAGCAGTTCTTC.